What follows is one T cell receptor beta chain and its context. The antigen is not known. This may come from a read error, since a much larger clone is one base off. These data belong to a study of breast tumors, draining lymph nodes, adjacent tissues. Study-wide results and caveats: Tumor TCR diversity was below lymph nodes but above nontumor tissue. That most tumor T cells come from lymph nodes remained unproven. Compared with basal-like, luminal-like tumors shared significantly more repertoire with nontumor tissue. The data were judged consistent with most tumor T cells coming from lymph node and expanding in tumor.

This CDR3 has 14 amino acids. Germline V gene lookup returns CDR1 DFQATT and CDR2 SNEGSKA (reference sequence). TCRdb used MiXCR to reprocess the multiplex PCR reads, holding one entry per CDR3 protein. The top ten clones hold around 8% of a sample with over 60,000 distinct CDR3 sequences, less than 50% of them seen once. The receptor comes from a female donor with breast cancer. Some clones in this sample may be carry-over from other donors' samples. The sample taken for sequencing was breast tumor tissue. V and J are TRBV20-1 and TRBJ1-5; D uncertain. The CDR3 nucleotides read TGCAGTGCTAGAGGGACGAATAGCAATCCGCCCCAGCATTTT. This translates into CSARGTNSNPPQHF.